This is a list of T cell receptor beta chains from one sample in a study of blood T cell repertoires in COVID-19. Sequencing used immunoSEQ multiplex PCR; TCRdb keeps in-frame clones, though not all of them. The data hold about 150,000 clones, with 75% to 90% observed a single time. Sequences were obtained from peripheral blood. These receptor sequences come from a woman in her sixties with active COVID-19. The CDR3 runs from the conserved cysteine through the conserved F or W. Only some rows state a clone size, as once, few, many or a class for expanded clones.

v_gene: TRBV10-2; abundance: once; CDR3aa: CAVRQGGLGYTF
v_gene: TRBV5-4; abundance: NA; CDR3aa: CASSVQGAPVHF
v_gene: TRBV21-1; abundance: NA; CDR3aa: CASTIDTQYF
v_gene: TRBV5-6; abundance: NA; CDR3aa: CASSPLWGRGSQETQYF
v_gene: TRBV7-3; abundance: NA; CDR3aa: CASSLSASGSFNEQFF
v_gene: TRBV28; abundance: NA; CDR3aa: CASREGAGNQPQHF
v_gene: TRBV6-5; abundance: NA; CDR3aa: CASREGQGGGYGYTF
v_gene: TRBV5-8; abundance: NA; CDR3aa: CASNWLLNTEAFF
v_gene: TRBV5-4; abundance: once; CDR3aa: CASSRPRNEQFF
v_gene: TRBV4-2; abundance: NA; CDR3aa: CASSSRGEHSYEQYF
v_gene: TRBV12-3/TRBV12-4; abundance: NA; CDR3aa: CASSTIPETQYF
v_gene: TRBV30; abundance: few; CDR3aa: CAWSRDNNQPQHF
v_gene: TRBV4-3; abundance: NA; CDR3aa: CASSQDQKTQYF
v_gene: TRBV7-2; abundance: NA; CDR3aa: CASARRDYTDTQYF
v_gene: TRBV5-1; abundance: NA; CDR3aa: CASSSVAGGVIDTQYF
v_gene: TRBV25-1; abundance: NA; CDR3aa: CASAGVLGELFF
v_gene: TRBV6-2/TRBV6-3; abundance: NA; CDR3aa: CASSKSMSTGELFF
v_gene: TRBV5-1; abundance: NA; CDR3aa: CASSRLAGAADTQYF
v_gene: TRBV27; abundance: NA; CDR3aa: CASSLTSGSLILNNEQFF
v_gene: TRBV12-3/TRBV12-4; abundance: NA; CDR3aa: CASTGLIRETQYF
v_gene: TRBV6-2/TRBV6-3; abundance: NA; CDR3aa: CASSRPRGGSYEQYF
v_gene: TRBV7-9; abundance: NA; CDR3aa: CASSSLGGLAFF
v_gene: TRBV6-5; abundance: once; CDR3aa: CASSRGLAGLETQYF
v_gene: TRBV5-4; abundance: NA; CDR3aa: CASSSTTGGTEAFF
v_gene: TRBV15; abundance: NA; CDR3aa: CATRQNPRQIYEQYF
v_gene: TRBV7-8; abundance: few; CDR3aa: CASSTRINSNQPQHF
v_gene: TRBV28; abundance: once; CDR3aa: CASSVTWVGEPFF
v_gene: TRBV2; abundance: NA; CDR3aa: CASIPGRGSVEQFF
v_gene: TRBV5-8; abundance: NA; CDR3aa: CASSLGPPPQETQYF
v_gene: TRBV6-5; abundance: once; CDR3aa: CASRGTVRGDTEAFF
v_gene: TRBV28; abundance: NA; CDR3aa: CASSLLAGVGETQYF
v_gene: TRBV3-1/TRBV3-2; abundance: NA; CDR3aa: CASSPNGLPGGSYNEQFF
v_gene: TRBV6-6; abundance: NA; CDR3aa: CASSESGTGSTEQYF
v_gene: TRBV3-1/TRBV3-2; abundance: NA; CDR3aa: CASSQDYLRYEQFF
v_gene: TRBV10-3; abundance: once; CDR3aa: CAISESRSSGGRTFNNEQFF
v_gene: TRBV4-1; abundance: NA; CDR3aa: CASSQGGRANEQFF
v_gene: TRBV6-2/TRBV6-3; abundance: NA; CDR3aa: CASSFGPGDTEAFF